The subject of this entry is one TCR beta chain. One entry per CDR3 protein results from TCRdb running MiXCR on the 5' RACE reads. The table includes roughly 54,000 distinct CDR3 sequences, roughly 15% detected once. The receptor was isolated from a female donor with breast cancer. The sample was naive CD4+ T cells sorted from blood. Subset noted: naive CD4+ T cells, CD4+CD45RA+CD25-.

CDR3 bases: TGTGCCAGCAAATGGGACAGATACAATGAGCAGTTCTTC. Its protein is CASKWDRYNEQFF. V and J are TRBV12-3 or TRBV12-4 and TRBJ2-1; TRBD1 aligns across 7 bases. This CDR3 contains 13 residues. V lost 7 bases to trimming and J lost 4 bases; unmatched junction nucleotides: 4.